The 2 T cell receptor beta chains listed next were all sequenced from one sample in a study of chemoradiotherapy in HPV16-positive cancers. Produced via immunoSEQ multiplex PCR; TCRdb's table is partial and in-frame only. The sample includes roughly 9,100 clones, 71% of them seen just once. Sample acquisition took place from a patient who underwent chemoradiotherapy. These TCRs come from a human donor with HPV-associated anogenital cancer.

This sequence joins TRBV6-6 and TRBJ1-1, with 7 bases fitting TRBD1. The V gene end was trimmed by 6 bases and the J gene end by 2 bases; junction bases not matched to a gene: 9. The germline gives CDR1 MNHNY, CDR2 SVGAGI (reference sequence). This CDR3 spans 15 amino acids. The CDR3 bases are TGTGCCAGCAGCCATCCAGGGGGATATAACACTGAAGCTTTCTTT. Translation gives CASSHPGGYNTEAFF.

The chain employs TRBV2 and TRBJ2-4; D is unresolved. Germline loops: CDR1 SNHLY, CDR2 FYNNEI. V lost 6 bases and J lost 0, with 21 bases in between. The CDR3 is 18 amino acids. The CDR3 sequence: CASSPGAAANLAKNIQYF. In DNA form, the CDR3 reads TGTGCCAGCAGCCCAGGTGCGGCGGCGAACCTAGCCAAAAACATTCAGTACTTC.